This T cell receptor (beta chain) was profiled in a study of T cell changes during pregnancy in multiple sclerosis. This clone appeared once. Profiled with immunoSEQ multiplex PCR; TCRdb holds only in-frame clones, not every one. In the table there are 25,000 to 35,000 clones, roughly nine tenths of which are singletons. The CDR3 runs to 13 residues. V was trimmed by 1 base and J by 0 bases, leaving 3 bases between them. CDR1 and CDR2 from the germline V gene are LNHNV and YYDKDF (reference sequence). V is TRBV15 and J is TRBJ1-1; D remains unclear. Specimen: CD8+ T cells from peripheral blood mononuclear cells, collected in the second trimester of pregnancy. This TCR was sampled from a female donor with multiple sclerosis, enrolled in a pregnancy study. The CDR3 reads CATSRALNTEAFF. CDR3 sequence (DNA): TGTGCCACCAGCAGAGCCTTGAACACTGAAGCTTTCTTT.